The rows below give T cell receptor beta chains drawn from one sample of a study of CD8 T cells in Susac syndrome. One entry per CDR3 protein results from TCRdb running MiXCR on the immunoSEQ multiplex PCR reads. The top ten clones hold approximately 0.26% of a sample with tens of thousands of distinct CDR3 sequences, around 94% of them seen once. The material sequenced was CD8+ T cells from PBMCs. Source of these receptors: a human donor in good health. Each CDR3 is given with its conserved first and last residue. The D gene is left open where the match is weak. Rows may omit the clone size; those that give it use once, few, many or a size class.

>TRBV5-1|NA|NA|TRBJ2-7
TGCGCCAGCAGCTTGCGGAGCTACGAGCAGTACTTC
CASSLRSYEQYF
>TRBV6-2/TRBV6-3|NA|TRBD2|TRBJ2-5
TGTGCCAGCAGCCCTATGTCTAGCGGGGTGTCGGAGACCCAGTACTTC
CASSPMSSGVSETQYF
>TRBV4-1|NA|NA|TRBJ2-7
TGCGCCAGCAGCCAAGAGGTGGATTACGAGCAGTACTTC
CASSQEVDYEQYF
>TRBV20-1|NA|NA|TRBJ1-3
TGCAGTGCTAGAGACCAGGGCCCCTCTGGAAACACCATATATTTT
CSARDQGPSGNTIYF
>TRBV9|once|TRBD1|TRBJ1-1
TGTGCCAGCAGTGGCCGGGACAGGGACACTGAAGCTTTCTTT
CASSGRDRDTEAFF
>TRBV28|NA|NA|TRBJ1-5
TGTGCCAGCAGGGACACCTCGCCCCAGCATTTT
CASRDTSPQHF
>TRBV20-1|NA|TRBD2|TRBJ2-3
TGCAGTGCACCACCGGGACTAGCGTTTCTCTCAGATACGCAGTATTTT
CSAPPGLAFLSDTQYF
>TRBV27|NA|TRBD1|TRBJ2-7
TGTGCCAGCAGCCCCGGACAGGGGAAGTACTTC
CASSPGQGKYF
>TRBV4-3|NA|NA|TRBJ1-1
TGCGCCAGCAGCCAAGATATCGGTCCGAGATTGAACACTGAAGCTTTCTTT
CASSQDIGPRLNTEAFF
>TRBV28|NA|NA|TRBJ1-2
TGTGCCAGCAGTTTCAATCAGCGAGATGGCTACACCTTC
CASSFNQRDGYTF
>TRBV29-1|NA|NA|TRBJ2-2
TGCAGCGCTGGGACGCTGAACACCGGGGAGCTGTTTTTT
CSAGTLNTGELFF
>TRBV12-3/TRBV12-4|NA|NA|TRBJ1-6
TGTGCCAGCAGCCACAGGGAGTCAGGATCACCCCTCCACTTT
CASSHRESGSPLHF
>TRBV4-1|NA|NA|TRBJ2-2
TGCGCCAGCAGCAACCATTACGGACAGCTCACCGGGGAGCTGTTTTTT
CASSNHYGQLTGELFF
>TRBV6-1|few|NA|TRBJ2-1
TGTGCCAGCAGTGAGGAAGCGGGTGCCTACAATGAGCAGTTCTTC
CASSEEAGAYNEQFF
>TRBV7-9|NA|TRBD2|TRBJ2-1
TGTGCCACCTGGACTAGCGACACGGGGAATGAGCAGTTCTTC
CATWTSDTGNEQFF
>TRBV5-4|NA|NA|TRBJ2-1
TGTGCCAGCAGCCCGAGGGAGCAGTTCTTC
CASSPREQFF
>TRBV12-3/TRBV12-4|NA|TRBD1|TRBJ1-5
TGTGCCAGCAGCCGGACAGGGCAACAGCCCCAGCATTTT
CASSRTGQQPQHF
>TRBV5-1|NA|NA|TRBJ2-7
TGCGCCAGCAGCTTGGACACACCCTACGAGCAGTACTTC
CASSLDTPYEQYF
>TRBV4-1|NA|TRBD2|TRBJ2-5
TGCGCCAGCAGCCAAGACCGGGCTAGCGGGAGAGGGGAGACCCAGTACTTC
CASSQDRASGRGETQYF
>TRBV24-1|once|NA|TRBJ1-1
TGTGCCACCAGTGAAGGGACAGAAGCTTTCTTT
CATSEGTEAFF
>TRBV18|NA|NA|TRBJ2-1
TGTGCCAGCTCACCACGTAAGGGACTCCAAGGGCAGTTCTTC
CASSPRKGLQGQFF
>TRBV4-1|NA|NA|TRBJ1-1
TGCGCCAGCAGCCAAGAGGGCCCGGGGAACACTGAAGCTTTCTTT
CASSQEGPGNTEAFF
>TRBV20-1|NA|NA|TRBJ1-5
TGCAGTGCTAGAGATTTTAGGCAGGGTACTAGCAATCAGCCCCAGCATTTT
CSARDFRQGTSNQPQHF
>TRBV4-3|once|NA|TRBJ2-7
TGCGCCAGCAGCCAGGCCCTGGGGGCCCACGAGCAGTACTTC
CASSQALGAHEQYF
>TRBV12-3/TRBV12-4|NA|NA|TRBJ2-1
TGTGCCAGCAGTTTCGGCCTGGCCCCCAACAATGAGCAGTTCTTC
CASSFGLAPNNEQFF
>TRBV4-3|NA|NA|TRBJ2-5
TGCGCCAGCAGCCAAGATAGGAAGACCCAGTACTTC
CASSQDRKTQYF
>TRBV20-1|NA|TRBD2|TRBJ2-1
TGCAGTGCTTTAGCGGGGGGCCGCCCCAATGAGCAGTTCTTC
CSALAGGRPNEQFF
>TRBV20-1|NA|NA|TRBJ2-1
TGCAGTGCTAGAGATCTCTCTAGAAACAATGAGCAGTTCTTC
CSARDLSRNNEQFF
>TRBV7-9|NA|NA|TRBJ2-1
TGTGCCAGCAGCCCAGCAAGACTCGCCAATGAGCAGTTCTTC
CASSPARLANEQFF
>TRBV13|NA|NA|TRBJ2-1
TGTGCCAGCAGCGCGTGGGGGACGGACCGGAGGGATGAGCAGTTCTTC
CASSAWGTDRRDEQFF
>TRBV9|NA|TRBD1|TRBJ1-2
TGTGCCAGCAGCGTAGCCCGGACAGGGATCGACTATGGCTACACCTTC
CASSVARTGIDYGYTF
>TRBV7-9|NA|TRBD1|TRBJ2-7
TGTGCCAGCAGCCCACGGGACAGGGGATTTGCCTACGAGCAGTACTTC
CASSPRDRGFAYEQYF
>TRBV6-2/TRBV6-3|once|NA|TRBJ2-2
TGTGCCAGCAGTTACTCGGTTGGAGCCACCGGGGAGCTGTTTTTT
CASSYSVGATGELFF
>TRBV29-1|NA|NA|TRBJ2-2
TGCAGCGTTGATCTCCGAGGCGCTAGCGGGGAGCTGTTTTTT
CSVDLRGASGELFF
>TRBV13|NA|NA|TRBJ2-5
TGTGCCAGCAGCCCCAGGGGAGAAGAGACCCAGTACTTC
CASSPRGEETQYF
>TRBV6-2/TRBV6-3|NA|TRBD1|TRBJ2-1
TGTGCCAGCAGTTCTTTACCGGACAGGGAGAGTGAGCAGTTCTTC
CASSSLPDRESEQFF
>TRBV4-3|NA|TRBD2|TRBJ2-3
TGCGCCAGCAGCCCTAGCGGGGGGGCCAGTGGAGATACGCAGTATTTT
CASSPSGGASGDTQYF
>TRBV5-1|NA|NA|TRBJ1-1
TGCGCCAGCAGCTTGGCCCCCTCCCCAAGCACTGAAGCTTTCTTT
CASSLAPSPSTEAFF
>TRBV11-2|NA|NA|TRBJ1-2
TGTGCCAGCAGCTTATACAATAAGGGGTCCTCTGGATATGGCTACACCTTC
CASSLYNKGSSGYGYTF
>TRBV29-1|once|NA|TRBJ2-1
TGCAGCGTTGTGTCAGGGATGTCCTACAATGAGCAGTTCTTC
CSVVSGMSYNEQFF